This T cell receptor (beta chain) was sequenced for a study of T cells in women clearing cervical HPV infection. For the study at large: Control women cleared a single incident HPV16 infection within 12 months.

TCRdb keeps only in-frame clones here, not all; method: immunoSEQ multiplex PCR. In total, the table holds approximately 25,000 clones. The length of the CDR3 is 13 residues. Germline CDR1 reads SGHAT; CDR2 reads FQNNGV. The germline V and J ends were trimmed by 3 bases and 8 bases, with 11 bases remaining between them. Study-wide points: Repertoire richness, not evenness, was significantly elevated in CIN3+ cases versus controls.

A note on this clone: Its antigen is not identified. The CDR3 extends 3 residues past the end of the read, so its final part is completed from the germline J gene.

The origin of this receptor is a woman between 18 and 70 years old with a cervical HPV16 infection that either progressed to CIN3+ or cleared (not recorded which). The sample consisted of blood buffy coat. The genes are TRBV11-2 and TRBJ2-1, with a weak D call TRBD2 (6 bases). Incomplete CDR3 DNA: TGTGCCAGCAGCTTCGGGGGAAGCGATGAG. Protein sequence: CASSFGGSDE. The whole CDR3 protein reads CASSFGGSDEQFF.